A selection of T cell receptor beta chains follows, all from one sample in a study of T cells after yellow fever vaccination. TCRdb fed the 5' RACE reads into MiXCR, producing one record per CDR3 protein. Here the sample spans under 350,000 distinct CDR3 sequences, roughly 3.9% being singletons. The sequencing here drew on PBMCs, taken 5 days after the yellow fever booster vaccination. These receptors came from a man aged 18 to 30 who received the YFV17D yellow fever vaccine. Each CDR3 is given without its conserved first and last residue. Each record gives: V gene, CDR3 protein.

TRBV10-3,AISLIAGNSYNEQF
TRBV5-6,ASSSLGVRTEAF
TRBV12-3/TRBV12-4,ASSPRMTVDYGYT
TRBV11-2,ASSLQGGTEAF
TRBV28,ASMPSGGFLTYEQY
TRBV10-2,ASRRAGTDTQY
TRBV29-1,LGQLKAEAF
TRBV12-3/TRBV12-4,ASSLARAPYNGYT
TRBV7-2,ASSLDGVYEQY
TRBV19,ASSNLGGSANEQF
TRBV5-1,ASGDGPGNTIY
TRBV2,ASSTGQGSFGYT
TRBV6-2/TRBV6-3,ASSYLGLAGLEQF
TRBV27,ASSLSVPPWITEAF
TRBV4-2,ASSQDASGGRGETQY
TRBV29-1,SVERRSVASGGVTDTQY
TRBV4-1,ASSQALGGEILDEQF
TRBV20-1,SARAEPTDTQY
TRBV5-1,ASSFEGRGETQY
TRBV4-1,ASSQDRRAYTGELF
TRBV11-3,ASSLNWGDTQY
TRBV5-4,ASSSDSMDYEQY
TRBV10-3,AISESRGERGYNEQF
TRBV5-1,ASSSQGGNDGYT
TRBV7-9,ASSSTDASALH
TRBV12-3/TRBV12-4,ASDLQETNTGELF
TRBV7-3,ASSNDRAYNEQF
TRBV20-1,SAPYQGNQETQY
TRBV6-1,ASSEVPGGNTGELF
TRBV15,ATSRDRVPSEQY
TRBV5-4,ASSLAGQGVAQY
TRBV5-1,ASSPQNRDRGWLGTGELF
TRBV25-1,ASSDPGDYYGYT
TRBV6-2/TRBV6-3,ASRPDMRLTLH
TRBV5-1,ASAGTDALEQY
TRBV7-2,ASSSRLGALH
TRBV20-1,SARPDYYGYT
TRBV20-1,SAMTRGAF